This T cell receptor beta chain was retrieved from a study of immune cell composition in non-small cell lung cancer. J was trimmed by 6 bases and V by 4 bases; bases with no gene match: 2. The CDR3 length is 13 residues. CDR1 and CDR2 from the germline V gene are SGHVS and FQNEAQ. TCRdb keeps only in-frame clones here, not all; method: immunoSEQ multiplex PCR. The repertoire has over 2,000 clones, about 81% of them found once; the top ten carry 38%. Broader study findings: TIL tumour reactivity correlated with maximal tumour-associated clone frequency in adenocarcinoma. Dominant in vivo tumour-associated clones were not shown to share tumour-reactive sequences.

About this clone: The antigen is not known.

This rearrangement joins TRBV7-8 to TRBJ1-5; 8 nucleotides line up with TRBD1. The specimen was lung tumor tissue. This clonotype was obtained from a human donor with non-small cell lung cancer. CDR3 coding DNA: TGTGCCAGCAGCTCCCAGGGGGCTCAGCCCCAGCATTTT. It yields the protein CASSSQGAQPQHF.